The sequence of this TCR beta chain was determined in a study of blood T cell repertoires in COVID-19. Study in general: Sources were T cells, B-cell-depleted T cells, or PBMCs; the material itself was cDNA or gDNA.

This table comes from immunoSEQ multiplex PCR, and its TCRdb copy is limited to in-frame clones, with some not included. In the table there are about 55,000 clones, around 86% of which are singletons. This clone is a singleton in its sample. Sequencing was done on a sample of peripheral blood. The TCR sequence derives from a woman aged 80 or over with acute or convalescent COVID-19.

The CDR3 bases are TGTGCCAGCAGCCAAGCGAACAGTAACACTGAAGCTTTCTTT. Translated, it gives CASSQANSNTEAFF. The chain is built from TRBV3-1 (or the pseudogene TRBV3-2) and TRBJ1-1; D is undetermined. The germline V gene encodes CDR1 LGHDT and CDR2 YNNKEL (reference sequence). Trimming stripped 1 base from V and 2 bases from J, with 8 bases between. The CDR3 has 14 residues.